The clone carrying this T cell receptor (beta chain) was seen a single time. The sample originates from a study of blood T cell repertoires in COVID-19. The overall study: Sources were T cells, B-cell-depleted T cells, or PBMCs; the material itself was cDNA or gDNA.

The CDR3 is made up of 11 amino acids. Trimming shortened V by 5 bases and J by 8 bases, and 7 bases separated the two germline ends. Sequenced by immunoSEQ multiplex PCR; TCRdb stores in-frame clones only, minus some. The table has hundreds of thousands of clones, 75% to 90% seen once. This clonotype originated in a woman under 30 with acute or convalescent COVID-19. What was sequenced was peripheral blood. The chain is built from TRBV12-3 or TRBV12-4 and TRBJ2-1; D is undetermined. The CDR3 bases are TGTGCCAGCAGTCCCGGTGATGAGCAGTTCTTC. It encodes CASSPGDEQFF.